The clone carrying this TCR beta chain was recorded at least ten times. This sample is drawn from a study of low-dose radiotherapy and immunotherapy resistance in tumors. As for the study in general: Patients took aspirin 300 mg by mouth once daily. This continued for four cycles, starting on cycle 1 day 1.

The germline V and J ends were trimmed by 4 bases and 1 base, with 19 bases remaining between them. This CDR3 is built from 17 residues. Per the germline V gene, CDR1 is SNHLY and CDR2 is FYNNEI. Both TCRalpha and TCRbeta chains were reverse transcribed with V-gene-specific primers. Both a constant-region primer and a V-primer adapter served to amplify TCRs across roughly 20 PCR cycles. mRNA isolates were amplified via in vitro transcription. MiXCR was run by TCRdb on the reads, yielding one entry per CDR3 protein. Among roughly 90,000 distinct CDR3 sequences listed, 20% to 25% were seen once. The sample's time point: after trial treatment. As to treatment: LDRT plus nivolumab, ipilimumab, low-dose cyclophosphamide and aspirin (RACIN trial). Donors received a regimen that comprised nivolumab, ipilimumab, aspirin, low-dose cyclophosphamide and low-dose radiotherapy.

The input for sequencing was PBMCs, taken after low-dose radiotherapy plus immunotherapy. J is TRBJ2-5 and V is TRBV2; D call uncertain. The clonotype was recovered from a female donor with ovarian cancer. DNA of the CDR3: TGTGCCAGCAGTGTAGATCTGAGGATAGGCTTCCAAGAGACCCAGTACTTC. This translates into CASSVDLRIGFQETQYF.